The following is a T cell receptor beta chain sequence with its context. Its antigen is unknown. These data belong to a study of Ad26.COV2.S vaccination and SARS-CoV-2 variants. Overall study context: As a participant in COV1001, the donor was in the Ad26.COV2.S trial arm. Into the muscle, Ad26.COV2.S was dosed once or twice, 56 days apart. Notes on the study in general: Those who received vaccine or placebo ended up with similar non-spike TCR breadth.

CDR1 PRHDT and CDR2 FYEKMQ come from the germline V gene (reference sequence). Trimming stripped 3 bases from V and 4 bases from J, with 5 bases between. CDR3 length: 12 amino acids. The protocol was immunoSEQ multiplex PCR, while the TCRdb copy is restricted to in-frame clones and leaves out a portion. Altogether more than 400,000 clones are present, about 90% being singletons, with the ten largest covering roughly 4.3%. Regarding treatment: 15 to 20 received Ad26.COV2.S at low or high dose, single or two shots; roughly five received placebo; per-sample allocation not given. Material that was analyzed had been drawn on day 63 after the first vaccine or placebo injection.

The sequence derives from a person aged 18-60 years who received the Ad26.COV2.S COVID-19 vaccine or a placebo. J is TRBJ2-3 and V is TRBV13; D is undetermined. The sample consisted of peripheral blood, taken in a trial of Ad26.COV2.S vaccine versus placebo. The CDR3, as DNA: TGTGCCAGCAGCTTGGGCCCAGATACGCAGTATTTT. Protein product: CASSLGPDTQYF.